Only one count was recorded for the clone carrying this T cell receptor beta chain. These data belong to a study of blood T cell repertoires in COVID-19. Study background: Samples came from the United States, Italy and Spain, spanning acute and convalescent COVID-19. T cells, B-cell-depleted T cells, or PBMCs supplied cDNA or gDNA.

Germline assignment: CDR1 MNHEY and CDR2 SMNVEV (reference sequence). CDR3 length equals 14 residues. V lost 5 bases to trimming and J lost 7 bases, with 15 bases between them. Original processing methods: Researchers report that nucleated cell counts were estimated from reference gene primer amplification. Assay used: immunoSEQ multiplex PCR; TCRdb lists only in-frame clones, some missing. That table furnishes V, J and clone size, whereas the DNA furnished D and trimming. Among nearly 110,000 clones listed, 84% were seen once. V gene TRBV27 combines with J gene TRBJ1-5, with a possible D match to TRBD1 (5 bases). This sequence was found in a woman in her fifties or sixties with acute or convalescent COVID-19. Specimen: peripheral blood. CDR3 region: CASSISGSGQPQHF. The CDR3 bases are TGTGCCAGCAGTATCTCAGGGTCAGGGCAGCCCCAGCATTTT.